Each of the 19 T cell receptor beta chains below was sequenced from the same sample in a study of control samples from healthy donors and cancer patients. Repertoires were generated with immunoSEQ multiplex PCR, while TCRdb's copy carries only in-frame clones and drops some. The sample holds roughly 50,000 clones, almost 96% seen once. Sequences were obtained from blood. The receptor set was obtained from a woman in her twenties or thirties in good health.

The chain carries TRBV6-5 and TRBJ2-3; 8 bases agree with TRBD1. This CDR3 has 14 amino acids. The junction had 3 bases not matched to a gene; V was cut back by 4 bases and J by 3 bases. CDR1 is MNHEY and CDR2 is SVGAGI in the germline V gene. The DNA for the CDR3 is TGTGCCAGCAGTTCCAGGGGGCGTACAGATACGCAGTATTTT. Translated: CASSSRGRTDTQYF.

This clone showed up just a few times. This chain connects TRBV6-1 to TRBJ1-6; possibly TRBD1 for D (5 bases). This CDR3 contains 15 residues. V was cut by 0 bases and J by 7 bases, with 10 bases left in between. Germline V CDR1 and CDR2: MNHNS, SASEGT. CDR3 coding DNA: TGTGCCAGCAGTGAAGCGATTGAGGGGAATTCACCCCTCCACTTT. It codes for CASSEAIEGNSPLHF.

The V call is TRBV25-1, the J call TRBJ2-7; D possibly matches TRBD1 or TRBD2 (5 bases each). Trimming pared 3 bases from V and 1 base from J, leaving 10 bases between. CDR3 size: 14 residues. CDR1 is MGHDK and CDR2 is SYGVNS in the germline V gene. CDR3 bases: TGTGCCAGCAGTGACCGATGGGGGTCCTACGAGCAGTACTTC. Translation: CASSDRWGSYEQYF.

The genes are TRBV28 and TRBJ1-2; TRBD1 matches 10 bases. Germline assignment: CDR1 MDHEN and CDR2 SYDVKM. V lost 3 bases to trimming and J lost 8 bases; unmatched junction nucleotides: 9. CDR3 length equals 15 residues. In DNA form, the CDR3 reads TGTGCCAGCAGTTTGACCGGGACAGGGGCAGACGGCTACACCTTC. Protein: CASSLTGTGADGYTF.

The chain couples TRBV7-9 to TRBJ2-1; D is undetermined. V was shortened by 2 bases and J by 5 bases, with 13 bases between the two germline ends. This CDR3 has 15 residues. CDR1 and CDR2 (germline): SEHNR, FQNEAQ (reference sequence). CDR3 coding DNA: TGTGCCAGCAGCTTATACCCTTCTTTGCACAATGAGCAGTTCTTC. Its translation is CASSLYPSLHNEQFF.

This chain uses TRBV27 with TRBJ1-5, with a tentative D call TRBD1 (5 bases). This CDR3 contains 13 residues. Germline lookup yields CDR1 MNHEY and CDR2 SMNVEV (reference sequence). V shed 7 bases and J shed 6 bases, with 13 bases lying between them. The CDR3 DNA sequence: TGTGCCAGCAAGCAGGGTAGAGGTCAGCCCCAGCATTTT. Translated, it gives CASKQGRGQPQHF.

The chain couples TRBV28 to TRBJ2-7; D is perhaps TRBD1 (5 bases). V was pared by 11 bases and J by 6 bases, with 8 bases between. This CDR3 has 9 amino acids. From germline, CDR1 is MDHEN and CDR2 SYDVKM. The CDR3 loop is CAGAFEQYF. For the CDR3, the DNA is TGTGCCGGGGCCTTCGAGCAGTACTTC.

V usage is TRBV20-1 and J usage is TRBJ1-2, with a weak D call TRBD1 (6 bases). The CDR3 runs 11 residues. Germline V gene sequence: CDR1 DFQATT, CDR2 SNEGSKA (reference sequence). The CDR3 DNA sequence: TGCAGGGCAGGGGAGGGCTTAGGCTACACCTTC. This sequence encodes CRAGEGLGYTF.

The chain links TRBV5-4 to TRBJ2-1; D possibly corresponds to TRBD2 (6 bases). V was trimmed by 2 bases and J by 0 bases, leaving 6 bases between them. CDR3 length: 14 residues. Germline CDR1 reads SGHNT; CDR2 reads YYREEE (reference sequence). Written as DNA, the CDR3 is TGTGCCAGCAGCTTCGGGGGCTCCTACAATGAGCAGTTCTTC. Translating it yields CASSFGGSYNEQFF. Full variable domain (remainder filled in from reference TRBV5-4 and TRBJ2-1): ETGVTQSPTHLIKTRGQQVTLRCSSQSGHNTVSWYQQALGQGPQFIFQYYREEENGRGNFPPRFSGLQFPNYSSELNVNALELDDSALYLCASSFGGSYNEQFFGPGTRLTVL.

The chain has TRBV5-1 and TRBJ1-1; D is unclear. Trimming removed 1 base from V and 1 base from J, with 8 bases in between. This CDR3 is 14 amino acids long. Germline V gene data show CDR1 as SGHRS and CDR2 as YFSETQ. The chain's CDR3 is CASSLQGRNTEAFF. The CDR3 region has the DNA TGCGCCAGCAGCTTGCAAGGGCGGAACACTGAAGCTTTCTTT.

This sequence joins TRBV3-1 (or the pseudogene TRBV3-2) and TRBJ1-4; D might be TRBD1 (5 bases). V shed 4 bases and J shed 6 bases, with 18 bases lying between them. The CDR3 sequence is 16 residues long. In germline, CDR1 is LGHDT, CDR2 YNNKEL (reference sequence). The CDR3 region is CASSRTPGRAHEKLFF. CDR3 bases: TGTGCCAGCAGCCGGACACCGGGCAGGGCCCATGAAAAACTGTTTTTT.

This clone appeared once. The chain has TRBV4-1 and TRBJ1-1; D not certain. V lost 2 bases to trimming and J lost 0 bases, with 10 bases between them. The CDR3 consists of 15 residues. Germline CDR1 is MGHRA and CDR2 is YSYEKL. CDR3 protein: CASSQLEGMNTEAFF. Here the CDR3 DNA reads TGCGCCAGCAGCCAACTAGAGGGCATGAACACTGAAGCTTTCTTT.

The CDR3 is CASSQDTVLNEQFF. As DNA, the CDR3 is TGTGCCAGCAGCCAAGATACGGTCCTCAATGAGCAGTTCTTC. This chain uses TRBV3-1 (or the pseudogene TRBV3-2) with TRBJ2-1, with no clear D. V lost 0 bases and J lost 6, with 9 bases in between. The CDR3 consists of 14 residues. The germline V gene has CDR1 LGHDT and CDR2 YNNKEL (reference sequence).

The chain is built from TRBV21-1 and TRBJ1-2. TRBV21-1 is a pseudogene locus. This CDR3 is 15 amino acids long. The DNA for the CDR3 is TGTGCCAGCAGCAAGGGCAGCGGGGCTAACTATGGCTACACCTTC. It is translated as CASSKGSGANYGYTF.

CDR3: CASSPFSGNNNEQFF. For the CDR3, the DNA is TGTGCCAGCAGCCCCTTTAGCGGGAACAACAATGAGCAGTTCTTC. This chain links TRBV6-5 with TRBJ2-1; 8 bases agree with TRBD2. V was pared by 6 bases and J by 5 bases, with 9 bases of the junction left unmatched. The CDR3 sequence is 15 residues long. Germline CDR1 and CDR2: MNHEY and SVGAGI.

The chain links TRBV5-1 to TRBJ1-6, with a weak D call TRBD1 (6 bases). This CDR3 has 14 residues. Trimming cost V 0 bases and J 9 bases, with 10 bases left between them. Germline CDR1 SGHRS, CDR2 YFSETQ. CDR3 amino acids: CASSLAQGGSPLHF. The CDR3 DNA reads TGCGCCAGCAGCTTGGCACAGGGTGGTTCACCCCTCCACTTT.

The rearrangement joins TRBV5-1 to TRBJ2-5; D tentatively fits TRBD1 or TRBD2 (6 bases each). Trimming cost V 1 base and J 4 bases, with 11 bases left between them. From germline, CDR1 is SGHRS and CDR2 YFSETQ. The CDR3 contains 14 residues. CDR3 protein: CASSLRGDSETQYF. CDR3 sequence (DNA): TGCGCCAGCAGCTTGAGGGGGGATTCAGAGACCCAGTACTTC.

This rearrangement joins TRBV24-1 to TRBJ2-5; D not certain. CDR3 length equals 16 residues. The germline V and J ends were trimmed by 2 bases and 4 bases, with 16 bases remaining between them. The V gene's germline CDR1 is KGHDR and CDR2 SFDVKD. The CDR3 is CATSDSSGRRRETQYF. The CDR3 bases are TGTGCCACCAGTGATTCCTCCGGACGCCGCAGAGAGACCCAGTACTTC.

This chain's CDR3 is CASTKGRGEAFF. CDR3 nucleotides: TGTGCCAGCACCAAAGGAAGGGGGGAAGCTTTCTTT. V usage is TRBV12-3 or TRBV12-4 and J usage is TRBJ1-1, with D possibly matching TRBD1 (6 bases). The CDR3 spans 12 residues. The V end lost 7 bases, the J end lost 8 bases, and 14 bases lay between the germline ends.